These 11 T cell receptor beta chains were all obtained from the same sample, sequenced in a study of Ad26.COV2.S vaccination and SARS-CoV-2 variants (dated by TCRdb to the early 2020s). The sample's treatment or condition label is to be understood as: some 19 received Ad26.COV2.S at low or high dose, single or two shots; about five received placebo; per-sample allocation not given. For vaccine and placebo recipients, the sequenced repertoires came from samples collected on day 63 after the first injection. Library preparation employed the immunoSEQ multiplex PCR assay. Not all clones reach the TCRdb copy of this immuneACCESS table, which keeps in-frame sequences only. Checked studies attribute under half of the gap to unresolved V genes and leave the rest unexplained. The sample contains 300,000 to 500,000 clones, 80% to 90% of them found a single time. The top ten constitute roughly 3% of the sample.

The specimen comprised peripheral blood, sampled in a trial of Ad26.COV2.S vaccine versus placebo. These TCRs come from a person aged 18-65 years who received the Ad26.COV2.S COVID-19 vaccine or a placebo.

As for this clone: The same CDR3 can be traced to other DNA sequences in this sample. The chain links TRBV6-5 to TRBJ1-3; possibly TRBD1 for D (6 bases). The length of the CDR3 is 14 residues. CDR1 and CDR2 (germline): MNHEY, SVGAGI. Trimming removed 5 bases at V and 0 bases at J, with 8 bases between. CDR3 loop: CASSRTVSGNTIYF. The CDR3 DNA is TGTGCCAGCAGTAGGACAGTCTCTGGAAACACCATATATTTT.

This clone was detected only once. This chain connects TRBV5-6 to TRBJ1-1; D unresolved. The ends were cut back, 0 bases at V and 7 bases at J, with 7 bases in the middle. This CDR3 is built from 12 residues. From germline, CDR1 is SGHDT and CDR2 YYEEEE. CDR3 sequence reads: CASSLGYGEAFF. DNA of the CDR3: TGTGCCAGCAGCTTGGGATACGGTGAAGCTTTCTTT.

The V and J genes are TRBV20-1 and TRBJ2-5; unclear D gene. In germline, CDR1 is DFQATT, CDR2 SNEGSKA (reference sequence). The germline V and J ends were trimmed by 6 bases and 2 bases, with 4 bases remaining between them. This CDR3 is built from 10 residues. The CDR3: CSAGQETQYF. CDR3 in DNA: TGCAGTGCCGGACAAGAGACCCAGTACTTC.

The CDR3 sequence: CASSLVPRRDFDYGYTF. The CDR3 DNA reads TGTGCCAGCAGCTTGGTCCCCCGCCGGGACTTTGATTATGGCTACACCTTC. The chain has TRBV5-6 and TRBJ1-2, with D possibly matching TRBD1 (5 bases). The CDR3 covers 17 residues. The ends were cut back, 0 bases at V and 5 bases at J, with 20 bases in the middle. CDR1 is SGHDT, CDR2 YYEEEE, per germline. Using reference TRBV5-6 and TRBJ1-2 for the parts outside the CDR3, the full variable domain is DAGVTQSPTHLIKTRGQQVTLRCSPKSGHDTVSWYQQALGQGPQFIFQYYEEEERQRGNFPDRFSGHQFPNYSSELNVNALLLGDSALYLCASSLVPRRDFDYGYTFGSGTRLTVV.

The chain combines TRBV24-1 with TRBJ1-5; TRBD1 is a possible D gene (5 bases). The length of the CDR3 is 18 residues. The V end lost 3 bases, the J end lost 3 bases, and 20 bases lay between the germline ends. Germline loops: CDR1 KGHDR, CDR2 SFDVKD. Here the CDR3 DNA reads TGTGCCACCAGTGATCCCCCCGGCGGGGACGGGGCCAATCAGCCCCAGCATTTT. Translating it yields CATSDPPGGDGANQPQHF.

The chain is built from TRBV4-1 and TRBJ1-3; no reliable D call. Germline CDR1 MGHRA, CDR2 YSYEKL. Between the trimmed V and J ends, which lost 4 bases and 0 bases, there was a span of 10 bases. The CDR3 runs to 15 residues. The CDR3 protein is CASSRTDDSGNTIYF. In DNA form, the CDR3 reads TGCGCCAGCAGCCGAACAGACGACTCTGGAAACACCATATATTTT.

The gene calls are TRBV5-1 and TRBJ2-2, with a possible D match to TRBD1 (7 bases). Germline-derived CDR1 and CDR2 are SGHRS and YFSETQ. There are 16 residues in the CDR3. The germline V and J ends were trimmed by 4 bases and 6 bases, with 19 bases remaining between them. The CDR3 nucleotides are TGCGCCAGCAGCCAAGAGGAGGGGGCGCTGGCCGGGGAGCTGTTTTTT. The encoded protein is CASSQEEGALAGELFF.

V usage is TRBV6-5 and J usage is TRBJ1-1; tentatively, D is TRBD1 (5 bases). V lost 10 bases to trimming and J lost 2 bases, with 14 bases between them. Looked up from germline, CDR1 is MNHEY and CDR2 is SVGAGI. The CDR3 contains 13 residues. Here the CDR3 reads CATLGGANTEAFF. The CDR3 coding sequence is TGTGCCACCTTAGGAGGGGCAAACACTGAAGCTTTCTTT.

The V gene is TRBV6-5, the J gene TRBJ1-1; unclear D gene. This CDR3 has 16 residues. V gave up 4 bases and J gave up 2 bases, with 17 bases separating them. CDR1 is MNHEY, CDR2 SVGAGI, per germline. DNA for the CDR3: TGTGCCAGCAGTTTGTGGCGGTTGGGCATAAACACTGAAGCTTTCTTT. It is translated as CASSLWRLGINTEAFF.

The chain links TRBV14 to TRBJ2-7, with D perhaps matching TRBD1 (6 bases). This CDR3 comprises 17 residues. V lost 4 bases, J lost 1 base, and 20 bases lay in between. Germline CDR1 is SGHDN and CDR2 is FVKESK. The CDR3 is CASSRAKPGHPSYEQYF. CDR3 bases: TGTGCCAGCAGCCGCGCTAAACCGGGACACCCTTCCTACGAGCAGTACTTC.

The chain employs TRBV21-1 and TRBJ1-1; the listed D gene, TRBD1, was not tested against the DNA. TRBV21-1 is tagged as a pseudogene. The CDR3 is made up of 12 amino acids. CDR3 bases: TGTGCCAGCGGACACTCGAACACTGAAGCTTTCTTT. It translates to CASGHSNTEAFF.